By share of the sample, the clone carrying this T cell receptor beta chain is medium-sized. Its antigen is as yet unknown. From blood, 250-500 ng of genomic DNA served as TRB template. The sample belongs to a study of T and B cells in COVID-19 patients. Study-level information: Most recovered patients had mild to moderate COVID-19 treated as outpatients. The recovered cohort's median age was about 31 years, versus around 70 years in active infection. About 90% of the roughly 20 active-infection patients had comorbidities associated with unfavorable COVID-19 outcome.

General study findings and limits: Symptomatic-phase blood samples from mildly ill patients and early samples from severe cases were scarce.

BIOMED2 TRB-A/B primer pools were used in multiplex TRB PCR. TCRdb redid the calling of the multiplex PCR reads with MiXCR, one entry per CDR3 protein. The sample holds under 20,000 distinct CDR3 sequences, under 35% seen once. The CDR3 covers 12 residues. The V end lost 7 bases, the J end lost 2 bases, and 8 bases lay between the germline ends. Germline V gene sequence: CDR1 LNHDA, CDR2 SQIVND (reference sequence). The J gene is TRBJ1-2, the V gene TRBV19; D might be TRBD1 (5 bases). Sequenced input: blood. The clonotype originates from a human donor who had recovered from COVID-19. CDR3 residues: CASIEGNYGYTF. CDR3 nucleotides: TGTGCCAGTATAGAGGGGAACTATGGCTACACCTTC.